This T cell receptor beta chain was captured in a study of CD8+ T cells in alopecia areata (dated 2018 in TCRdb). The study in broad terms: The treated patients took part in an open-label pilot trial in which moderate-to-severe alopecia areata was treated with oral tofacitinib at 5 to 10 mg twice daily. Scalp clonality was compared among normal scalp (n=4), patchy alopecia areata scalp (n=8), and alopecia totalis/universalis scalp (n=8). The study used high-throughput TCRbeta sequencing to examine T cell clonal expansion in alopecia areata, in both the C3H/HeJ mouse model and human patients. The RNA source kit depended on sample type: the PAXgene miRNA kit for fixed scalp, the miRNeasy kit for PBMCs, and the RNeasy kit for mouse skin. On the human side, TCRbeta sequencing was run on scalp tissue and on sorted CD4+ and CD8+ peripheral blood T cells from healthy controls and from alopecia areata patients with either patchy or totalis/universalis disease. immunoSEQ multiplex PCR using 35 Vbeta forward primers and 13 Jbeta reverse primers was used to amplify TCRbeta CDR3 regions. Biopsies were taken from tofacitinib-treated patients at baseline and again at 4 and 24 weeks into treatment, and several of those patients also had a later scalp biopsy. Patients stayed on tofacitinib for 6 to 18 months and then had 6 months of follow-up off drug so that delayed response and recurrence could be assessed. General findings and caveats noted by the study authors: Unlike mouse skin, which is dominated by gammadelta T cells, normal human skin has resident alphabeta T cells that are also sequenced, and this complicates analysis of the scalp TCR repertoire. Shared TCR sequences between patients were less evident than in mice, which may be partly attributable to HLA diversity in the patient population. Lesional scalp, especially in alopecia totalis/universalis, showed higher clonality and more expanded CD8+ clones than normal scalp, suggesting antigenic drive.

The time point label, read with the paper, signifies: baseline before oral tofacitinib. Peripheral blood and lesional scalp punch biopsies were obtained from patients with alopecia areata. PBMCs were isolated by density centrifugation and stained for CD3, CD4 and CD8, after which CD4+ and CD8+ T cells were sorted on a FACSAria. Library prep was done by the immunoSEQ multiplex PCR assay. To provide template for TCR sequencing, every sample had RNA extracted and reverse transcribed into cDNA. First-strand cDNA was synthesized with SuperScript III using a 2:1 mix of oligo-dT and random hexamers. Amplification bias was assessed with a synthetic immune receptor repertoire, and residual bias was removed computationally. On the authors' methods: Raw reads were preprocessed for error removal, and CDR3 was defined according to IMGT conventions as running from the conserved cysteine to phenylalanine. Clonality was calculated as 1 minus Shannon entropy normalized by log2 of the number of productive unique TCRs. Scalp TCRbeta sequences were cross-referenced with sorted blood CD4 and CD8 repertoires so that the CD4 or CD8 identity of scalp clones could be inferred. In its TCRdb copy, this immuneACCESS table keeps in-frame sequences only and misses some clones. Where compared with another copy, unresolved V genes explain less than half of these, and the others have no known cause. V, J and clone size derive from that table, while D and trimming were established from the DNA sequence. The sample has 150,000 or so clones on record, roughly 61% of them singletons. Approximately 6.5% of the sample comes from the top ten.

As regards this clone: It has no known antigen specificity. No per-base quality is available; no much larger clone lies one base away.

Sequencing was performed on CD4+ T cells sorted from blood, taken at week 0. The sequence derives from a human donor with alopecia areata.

The base sequence is TGCAGCGTTGAAGATAGTTCGGGACATCGGGAGGGCTACACCTTC. It encodes CSVEDSSGHREGYTF. The rearranged chain carries TRBV29-1 and TRBJ1-2; possibly the D gene is TRBD1, per 6 matching bases. V lost 0 bases and J lost 8 bases; the stretch between them is 19 bases long. From cysteine to phenylalanine, the CDR3 is 15 amino acids long. CDR3 DNA only is kept here, 45 bases in frame from base 1. Based on the germline V gene, the CDR1 and CDR2 sequences are SQVTM and ANQGSEA.